Listed below are T cell receptor beta chains from one sample, sequenced in a study of cytomegalovirus exposure and HLA in healthy donors. Assay: immunoSEQ multiplex PCR; the TCRdb copy retains only in-frame clones and omits some. The table shows roughly 140,000 clones, with around 79% occurring only once. Material: PBMCs. The receptors were sampled from a male donor in good health and CMV-seronegative. CDR3s include the opening cysteine and the closing phenylalanine or tryptophan. D genes are given only for firm matches. The size field is filled for only some rows; it gives once, few, many or a size class.

cdr3_length	v_call	clone_size	j_call	d_call	cdr3_nt	cdr3_aa
17	TRBV7-9	few	TRBJ2-7	TRBD1	TGTGCCAGCAGCTTAGTAGGGAGGGGGACAGGGCGGAACGAGCAGTACTTC	CASSLVGRGTGRNEQYF
14	TRBV6-6	NA	TRBJ2-7	TRBD1	TGTGCCAGCAGTTACCCGGGACAGGGTAGGGAGCAGTACTTC	CASSYPGQGREQYF
15	TRBV6-6	NA	TRBJ2-3	NA	TGTGCCAGCAGGGAACTAGGCCAGGGGTTGGGTACGCAGTATTTT	CASRELGQGLGTQYF
15	TRBV28	few	TRBJ2-3	NA	TGTGCCAGCACTGCTGGCCAAGTAAACACAGATACGCAGTATTTT	CASTAGQVNTDTQYF
14	TRBV7-6	NA	TRBJ1-5	NA	TGTGCCAGCAGCCAGACACCCTACAATCAGCCCCAGCATTTT	CASSQTPYNQPQHF
13	TRBV6-6	NA	TRBJ2-2	NA	TGTGCCAGCAGTGCGCGCTTCACCGGGGAGCTGTTTTTT	CASSARFTGELFF
12	TRBV2	once	TRBJ1-1	NA	TGTGCCAGGGGGGGGATAACAGGGTCGGCTTTCTTT	CARGGITGSAFF
17	TRBV4-1	NA	TRBJ2-1	TRBD2	TGCGCCAGCAGCCAAGTACTAGCGGGAGTCTCCTACAATGAGCAGTTCTTC	CASSQVLAGVSYNEQFF
13	TRBV13	NA	TRBJ2-1	TRBD2	TGTGCCAGCAGCTTAGGTGGGAGGGGTGAGCAGTTCTTC	CASSLGGRGEQFF
15	TRBV19	NA	TRBJ1-5	TRBD1	TGTGCCACTACGGAGGGGACAGGGTGGAATCAGCCCCAGCATTTT	CATTEGTGWNQPQHF
16	TRBV27	few	TRBJ1-2	TRBD1	TGTGCCAGCAGTTTATCACCCGACAGGGCAAACTATGGCTACACCTTC	CASSLSPDRANYGYTF
14	TRBV4-2	once	TRBJ1-4	NA	TGTGCCAGCAGTCGGACTACGGTTGAAGAAAAACTGTTTTTT	CASSRTTVEEKLFF
16	TRBV7-9	NA	TRBJ1-1	TRBD1	TGTGCCAGCAGCTTCGGACAGGGTAAGGGGGACACTGAAGCTTTCTTT	CASSFGQGKGDTEAFF
17	TRBV28	NA	TRBJ2-7	TRBD1	TGTGCCAGCAGTCCAGGACCTAGGACAGGGCGCCACTACGAGCAGTACTTC	CASSPGPRTGRHYEQYF
14	TRBV7-3	NA	TRBJ2-7	TRBD2	TGTGCCAGCAGCCCAGCGGGAGGGCCCAGCGAGCAGTACTTC	CASSPAGGPSEQYF
15	TRBV19	NA	TRBJ2-5	TRBD1	TGTGCCAGTAGTCTCCGGACAGGGGGACAAGAGACCCAGTACTTC	CASSLRTGGQETQYF
13	TRBV18	NA	TRBJ1-1	NA	TGTGCCAGCTCACCGTGGGCCCAGCCTGAAGCTTTCTTT	CASSPWAQPEAFF
14	TRBV19	NA	TRBJ1-1	NA	TGTGCCAGTAGTTCCGGGGATTTTAACACTGAAGCTTTCTTT	CASSSGDFNTEAFF
14	TRBV7-2	NA	TRBJ2-5	TRBD1	TGTGCCAGCAGCTCCCAGGGGGTAGGGGAGACCCAGTACTTC	CASSSQGVGETQYF
13	TRBV29-1	few	TRBJ1-2	NA	TGCAGCGTTAGCGGGGGCCCCAGCTATGGCTACACCTTC	CSVSGGPSYGYTF
13	TRBV2	NA	TRBJ2-5	TRBD1	TGTGCCAGCAGGAGACAGGGGGCGAAGACCCAGTACTTC	CASRRQGAKTQYF
16	TRBV6-4	NA	TRBJ2-1	TRBD2	TGTGCCAGCAGTGAGGTAGCTAGCGGGGGGGCCGATGAGCAGTTCTTC	CASSEVASGGADEQFF
14	TRBV30	NA	TRBJ2-7	TRBD1	TGTGCCTGGATGGCCGGGACAGGGTCCTACGAGCAGTACTTC	CAWMAGTGSYEQYF
16	TRBV7-6	NA	TRBJ2-5	TRBD1	TGTGCCAGCAGCTTAGTCGCCGGGACAGGGGGAGAGACCCAGTACTTC	CASSLVAGTGGETQYF
15	TRBV5-1	NA	TRBJ2-7	TRBD2	TGCGCCAGCAGCTTGGACGGGCTAGCGGGGGCTGAGCAGTACTTC	CASSLDGLAGAEQYF
14	TRBV29-1	NA	TRBJ2-5	TRBD2	TGCAGCGTTGAGGGACTAGCGGGGGAAGAGACCCAGTACTTC	CSVEGLAGEETQYF
15	TRBV19	NA	TRBJ1-3	NA	TGTGCCAGTAGTATAACAGCTTCCTCTGGAAACACCATATATTTT	CASSITASSGNTIYF
14	TRBV5-4	NA	TRBJ2-1	NA	TGTGCCAGCGCAGGGGTGGGGCGCTACAATGAGCAGTTCTTC	CASAGVGRYNEQFF
14	TRBV18	NA	TRBJ1-2	NA	TGTGCCAGCTCACCACCTTCCGGGGTAGATGGCTACACCTTC	CASSPPSGVDGYTF
16	TRBV11-1	NA	TRBJ2-2	TRBD1	TGTGCCAGCAGCTTAGGCGGACAGGGGCTGACCGGGGAGCTGTTTTTT	CASSLGGQGLTGELFF
13	TRBV30	few	TRBJ1-5	NA	TGTGCCTGGTCGCCAGGGTTCAATCAGCCCCAGCATTTT	CAWSPGFNQPQHF
16	TRBV29-1	NA	TRBJ2-2	TRBD2	TGCAGCGTTGAAGGGCTAGCGGGGATTGGGACCGGGGAGCTGTTTTTT	CSVEGLAGIGTGELFF
13	TRBV7-2	NA	TRBJ1-2	TRBD1	TGTGCCAGCAGCTTAGAAGGCAGGGGGTCTGCCCCCTTC	CASSLEGRGSAPF
13	TRBV6-6	few	TRBJ2-5	TRBD1	TGTGCCAGCAGCAGGGGACAGGGCGAGACCCAGTACTTC	CASSRGQGETQYF
17	TRBV7-9	NA	TRBJ1-3	TRBD1	TGTGCCAGCAGCCCTTTGGTGGCAGGGGGTCATAGAAACACCATATATTTT	CASSPLVAGGHRNTIYF
13	TRBV10-2	NA	TRBJ1-3	NA	TGCGCCAGCAGTGAGTCCGGGTTGAACACCATATATTTT	CASSESGLNTIYF
13	TRBV10-2	NA	TRBJ1-1	NA	TGCGCCAGCAGAGCAGGGCTGAACACTGAAGCTTTCTTT	CASRAGLNTEAFF
14	TRBV29-1	NA	TRBJ1-5	TRBD1	TGCAGCGTTTCCGGGACAGAGAAGAATCAGCCCCAGCATTTT	CSVSGTEKNQPQHF
16	TRBV9	NA	TRBJ1-1	TRBD1	TGTGCCCGCAGCCGGGGACAGGGAGCCATGAACACTGAAGCTTTCTTT	CARSRGQGAMNTEAFF
13	TRBV7-9	NA	TRBJ2-7	NA	TGTGCCAGCAGCTTAGCCGGGAGCTACGAGCAGTACTTC	CASSLAGSYEQYF
17	TRBV11-2	NA	TRBJ2-5	TRBD1	TGTGCCAGCAGCCCCAGAGGGGCAGGGGGCTTAGGGGAGACCCAGTACTTC	CASSPRGAGGLGETQYF
12	TRBV7-8	NA	TRBJ2-5	NA	TGTGCCAGCAGCTTAGAATTAGTGACCCAGTACTTC	CASSLELVTQYF
13	TRBV5-8	NA	TRBJ1-5	NA	TGTGCCAGCAGCTTGTTGGGCGATCAGCCCCAGCATTTT	CASSLLGDQPQHF
16	TRBV9	NA	TRBJ2-1	TRBD2	TGTGCCAGCAGCGTAGATCCTAGCGGGAGATACAATGAGCAGTTCTTC	CASSVDPSGRYNEQFF
14	TRBV7-8	NA	TRBJ2-5	NA	TGTGCCAGCAGCTTACTTCGGGTTCAAGAGACCCAGTACTTC	CASSLLRVQETQYF
13	TRBV14	NA	TRBJ2-7	NA	TGTGCCAGCAGCCAAGAAAGTATCAGCGAGCAGTACTTC	CASSQESISEQYF
15	TRBV2	NA	TRBJ1-5	NA	TGTGCCAGCAGAGGTGGGTTGGGCTACAATCAGCCCCAGCATTTT	CASRGGLGYNQPQHF
14	TRBV5-6	NA	TRBJ2-7	TRBD1	TGTGCCAGCAGCTGGGACAGGGGACCCTACGAGCAGTACTTC	CASSWDRGPYEQYF
13	TRBV9	few	TRBJ2-1	NA	TGTGCCAGCAGCCGGACTAACCTCAATGAGCAGTTCTTC	CASSRTNLNEQFF
14	TRBV7-9	NA	TRBJ2-7	TRBD1	TGTGCCAGCAGCTCGGACAGGGTATACTACGAGCAGTACTTC	CASSSDRVYYEQYF
18	TRBV4-2	NA	TRBJ2-2	NA	TGTGCCAGCAGCCCGAGTGGCCCAGGGTACGCGAACACCGGGGAGCTGTTTTTT	CASSPSGPGYANTGELFF
14	TRBV7-3	NA	TRBJ1-4	NA	TGTGCCAGCAGCCTGACAGCACAAGGGGAAAAACTGTTTTTT	CASSLTAQGEKLFF
15	TRBV5-8	NA	TRBJ2-7	TRBD2	TGTGCCAGCAGCTTCTCCGGGACTAACCAATACGAGCAGTACTTC	CASSFSGTNQYEQYF
16	TRBV5-8	NA	TRBJ1-5	NA	TGTGCCAGCAGCTTGGACCCAGCGGGGGGTTGGCAGCCCCAGCATTTT	CASSLDPAGGWQPQHF
15	TRBV5-4	NA	TRBJ2-2	NA	TGTGCCAGCAGTGGCCCCAGGGGAAACACCGGGGAGCTGTTTTTT	CASSGPRGNTGELFF